This TCR beta chain was captured by sequencing in a study of OX40 agonist ivuxolimab in advanced cancers. Overall study findings and caveats: Expanded clones tended on average to be more numerous among CD8+ T cells than CD4+. The CD4+ and CD8+ T cells in the blood had expanded clonally by week 6 at 0.1 to 3.0 mg/kg. Among some nonresponders, normalized T-cell clonal expansion was also low.

The V gene's germline CDR1 is SEHNR and CDR2 FQNEAQ (reference sequence). CDR3 length equals 16 residues. The J segment lost 0 bases and the V segment lost 2 bases, leaving 4 bases of the junction unmatched. The assay was immunoSEQ multiplex PCR, and TCRdb's table has in-frame clones only and misses some. The repertoire holds roughly 100,000 clones, about nine tenths seen once, with approximately 0.3% in the top ten. With respect to this clone: The antigen is not known.

The source is an adult with an advanced solid tumor such as melanoma, head and neck, liver or kidney cancer. The V gene is TRBV7-9, the J gene TRBJ2-3; 8 positions agree with TRBD1. The sample was CD4+ or CD8+ T cells sorted from blood, taken in a trial of the OX40 agonist ivuxolimab. CDR3 sequence reads: CASSLQGAGSTDTQYF. CDR3 in DNA: TGTGCCAGCAGCTTACAGGGGGCGGGTAGCACAGATACGCAGTATTTT.